This T cell receptor (beta chain) stems from a study of blood T cell repertoires in COVID-19. About the research overall: Spain, Italy and the United States supplied samples that represented acute and convalescent COVID-19. Sources were T cells, B-cell-depleted T cells, or PBMCs; the material itself was cDNA or gDNA.

How the authors handled the data: Estimation of nucleated cell counts was performed using reference gene primer amplification. Sequencing was performed with immunoSEQ multiplex PCR; in TCRdb, only in-frame clones are kept and a portion is missing. D and trimming were read from the DNA, whereas the V and J calls and clone size are those reported in that table. The sample has roughly 70,000 clones; approximately 90% are singletons. The sample consisted of peripheral blood. This TCR derives from an elderly woman with active COVID-19.

The CDR3 here is CASSLGFTAGLDGYTF. As DNA, the CDR3 is TGCGCCAGCAGCTTGGGGTTTACGGCAGGGCTGGATGGCTACACCTTC. The chain uses TRBV5-1 and TRBJ1-2, with a weak D call TRBD1 (5 bases). From germline, CDR1 is SGHRS and CDR2 YFSETQ. Trimming stripped 0 bases from V and 6 bases from J, with 18 bases between. The CDR3 spans 16 residues.